One TCR beta chain is described in this entry. What it recognizes is unknown. The record originates from a study of T-cell reconstitution after alpha-beta-depleted transplantation in children. Unique molecular identifiers were used in preparing the TCRbeta library. TCRdb independently ran MiXCR on the PCR reads; one entry per CDR3 protein. The table records some 600,000 distinct CDR3 sequences, 13% of them present only once. Study results and caveats: Diversity of TCRbeta at day 60 was high in some patients, arising from surviving recipient T cells and thymic progenitors. By about two months after transplant, alpha-beta T cells reportedly arose from several hundred graft clones that had expanded. Among T cells one year after transplant, newly produced cells accounted for most counts and diversity.

Germline V CDR1 and CDR2: SGHDN, FVKESK. This CDR3 contains 14 residues. V lost 0 bases, J lost 2 bases, and 7 bases lay in between. The chain links TRBV14 to TRBJ2-5; D not resolved. This receptor was taken from a male patient younger than 18 who had a stem cell transplant for acute myeloid leukemia, so the T cells may come from the graft donor. The input for sequencing was PBMCs, mostly from graft donor cells, taken 360 days after TCRalphabeta/CD19-depleted stem cell transplant. The CDR3 loop reads CASSQEGRQETQYF. In nucleotides, the CDR3 is TGTGCCAGCAGCCAAGAAGGCAGACAAGAGACCCAGTACTTC.